The source of this TCR beta chain is a study of response to subunit inactivated influenza vaccine. Study observations and caveats: The study's authors posited that every seasonal influenza vaccination enlists few new T cells.

As to this clonotype: Its matching antigen is unknown.

A single record per CDR3 protein comes from TCRdb applying MiXCR to the RT-PCR reads. The data hold 600,000 to 700,000 distinct CDR3 sequences, with 12% to 15% observed a single time. This TCR was sampled from a man in his fifties who received an inactivated influenza vaccine. Sequenced here: PBMCs from blood, sampled less than 15 days before vaccination.

The CDR3 coding sequence is TGCAGTGCACGACACGTTTCCGCAGCCGGGGAGCTGTTTTTT. It translates to CSARHVSAAGELFF. The chain recombines TRBV20-1 with TRBJ2-2, with D uncertain. Germline-derived CDR1 and CDR2 are DFQATT and SNEGSKA (reference sequence). There are 14 residues in the CDR3. V lost 6 bases and J lost 6, with 17 bases in between.